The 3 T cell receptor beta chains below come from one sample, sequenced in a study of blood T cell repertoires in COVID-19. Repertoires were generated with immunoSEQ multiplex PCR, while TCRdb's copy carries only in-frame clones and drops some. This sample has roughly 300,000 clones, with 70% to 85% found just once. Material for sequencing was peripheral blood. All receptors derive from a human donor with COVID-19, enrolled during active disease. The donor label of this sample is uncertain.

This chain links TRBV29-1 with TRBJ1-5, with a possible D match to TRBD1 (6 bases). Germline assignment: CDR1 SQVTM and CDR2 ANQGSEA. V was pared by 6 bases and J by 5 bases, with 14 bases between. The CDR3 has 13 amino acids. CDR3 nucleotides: TGCAGCGTACAACAGGGTCGGGATCAGCCCCAGCATTTT. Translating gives CSVQQGRDQPQHF.

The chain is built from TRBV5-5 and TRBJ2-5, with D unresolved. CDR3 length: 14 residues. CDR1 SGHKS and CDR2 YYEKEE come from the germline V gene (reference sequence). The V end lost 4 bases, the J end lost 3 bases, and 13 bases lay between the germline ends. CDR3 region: CASSIGAMKETQYF. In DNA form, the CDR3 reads TGTGCCAGCAGCATTGGAGCGATGAAAGAGACCCAGTACTTC. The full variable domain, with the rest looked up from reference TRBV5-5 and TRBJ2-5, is DAGVTQSPTHLIKTRGQQVTLRCSPISGHKSVSWYQQVLGQGPQFIFQYYEKEERGRGNFPDRFSARQFPNYSSELNVNALLLGDSALYLCASSIGAMKETQYFGPGTRLLVL.

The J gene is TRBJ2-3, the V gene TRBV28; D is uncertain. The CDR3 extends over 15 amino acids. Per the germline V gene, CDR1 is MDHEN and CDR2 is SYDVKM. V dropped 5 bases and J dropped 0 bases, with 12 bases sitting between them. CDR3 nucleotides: TGTGCCAGCAGTGGGCTGATCCCTAGCACAGATACGCAGTATTTT. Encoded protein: CASSGLIPSTDTQYF. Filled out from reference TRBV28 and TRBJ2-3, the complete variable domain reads DVKVTQSSRYLVKRTGEKVFLECVQDMDHENMFWYRQDPGLGLRLIYFSYDVKMKEKGDIPEGYSVSREKKERFSLILESASTNQTSMYLCASSGLIPSTDTQYFGPGTRLTVL.